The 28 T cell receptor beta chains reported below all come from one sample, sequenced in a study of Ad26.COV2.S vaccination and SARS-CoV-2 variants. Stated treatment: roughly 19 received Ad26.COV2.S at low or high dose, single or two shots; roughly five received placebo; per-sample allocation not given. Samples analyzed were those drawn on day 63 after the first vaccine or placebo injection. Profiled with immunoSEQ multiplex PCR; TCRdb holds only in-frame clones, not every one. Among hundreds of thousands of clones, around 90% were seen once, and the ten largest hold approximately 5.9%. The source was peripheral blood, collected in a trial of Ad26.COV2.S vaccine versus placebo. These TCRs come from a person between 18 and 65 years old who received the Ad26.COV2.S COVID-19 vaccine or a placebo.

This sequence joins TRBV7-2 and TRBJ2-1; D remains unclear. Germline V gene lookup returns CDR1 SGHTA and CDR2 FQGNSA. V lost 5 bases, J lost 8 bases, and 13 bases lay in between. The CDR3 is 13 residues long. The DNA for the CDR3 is TGTGCCAGCAGCACCAGTCAAGGTGATGAGCAGTTCTTC. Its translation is CASSTSQGDEQFF.

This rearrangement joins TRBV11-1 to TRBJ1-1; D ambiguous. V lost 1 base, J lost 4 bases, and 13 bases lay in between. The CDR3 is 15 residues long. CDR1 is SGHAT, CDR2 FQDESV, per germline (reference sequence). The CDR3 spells CASSLGTWPPTEAFF. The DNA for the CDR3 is TGTGCCAGCAGCTTAGGGACGTGGCCCCCCACTGAAGCTTTCTTT.

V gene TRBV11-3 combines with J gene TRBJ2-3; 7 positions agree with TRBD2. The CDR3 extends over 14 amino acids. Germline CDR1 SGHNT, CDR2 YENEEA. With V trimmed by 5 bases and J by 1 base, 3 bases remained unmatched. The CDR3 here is CASSERGRTDTQYF. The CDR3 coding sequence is TGTGCCAGCAGCGAGCGGGGCCGCACAGATACGCAGTATTTT.

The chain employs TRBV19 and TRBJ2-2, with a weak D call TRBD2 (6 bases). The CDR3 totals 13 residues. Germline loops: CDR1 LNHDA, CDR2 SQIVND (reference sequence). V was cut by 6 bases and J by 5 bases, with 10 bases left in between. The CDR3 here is CASRVRGTGELFF. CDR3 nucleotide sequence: TGTGCCAGTAGGGTGCGGGGTACCGGGGAGCTGTTTTTT.

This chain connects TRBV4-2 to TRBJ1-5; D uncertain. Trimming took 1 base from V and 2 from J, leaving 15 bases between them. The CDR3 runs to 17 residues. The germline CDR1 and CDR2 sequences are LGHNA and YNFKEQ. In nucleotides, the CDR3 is TGTGCCAGCAGCCAAGGACGGTCCCGGGCGGGCAATCAGCCCCAGCATTTT. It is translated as CASSQGRSRAGNQPQHF.

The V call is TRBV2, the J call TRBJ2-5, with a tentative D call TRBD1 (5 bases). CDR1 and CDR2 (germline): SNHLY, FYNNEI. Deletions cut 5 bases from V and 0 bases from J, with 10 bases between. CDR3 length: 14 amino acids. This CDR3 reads CASSQRQYQETQYF. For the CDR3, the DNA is TGTGCCAGCAGTCAAAGACAGTACCAAGAGACCCAGTACTTC.

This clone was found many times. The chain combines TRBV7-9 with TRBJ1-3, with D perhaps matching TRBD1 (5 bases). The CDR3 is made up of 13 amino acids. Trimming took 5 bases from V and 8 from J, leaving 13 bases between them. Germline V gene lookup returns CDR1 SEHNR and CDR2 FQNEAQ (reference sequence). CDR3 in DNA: TGTGCCAGCAGCAAAAGTGGGGGTTACACCATATATTTT. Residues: CASSKSGGYTIYF. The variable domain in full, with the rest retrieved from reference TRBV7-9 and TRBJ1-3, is DTGVSQNPRHKITKRGQNVTFRCDPISEHNRLYWYRQTLGQGPEFLTYFQNEAQLEKSRLLSDRFSAERPKGSFSTLEIQRTEQGDSAMYLCASSKSGGYTIYFGEGSWLTVV.

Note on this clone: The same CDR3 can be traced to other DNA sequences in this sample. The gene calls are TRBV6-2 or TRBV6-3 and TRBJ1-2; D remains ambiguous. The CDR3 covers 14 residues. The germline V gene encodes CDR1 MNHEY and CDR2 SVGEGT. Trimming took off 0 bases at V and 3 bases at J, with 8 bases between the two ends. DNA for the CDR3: TGTGCCAGCAGTTACTCGAACCGGGACTATGGCTACACCTTC. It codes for CASSYSNRDYGYTF.

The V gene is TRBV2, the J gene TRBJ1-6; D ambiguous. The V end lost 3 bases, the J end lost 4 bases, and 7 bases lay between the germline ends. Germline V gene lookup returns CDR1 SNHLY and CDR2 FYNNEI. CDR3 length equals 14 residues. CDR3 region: CASSELEYNSPLHF. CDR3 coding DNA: TGTGCCAGCAGTGAGCTGGAATATAATTCACCCCTCCACTTT.

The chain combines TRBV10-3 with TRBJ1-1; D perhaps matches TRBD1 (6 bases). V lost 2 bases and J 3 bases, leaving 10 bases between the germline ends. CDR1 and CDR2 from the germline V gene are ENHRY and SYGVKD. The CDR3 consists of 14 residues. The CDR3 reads CAISEQGSYTEAFF. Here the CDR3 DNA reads TGTGCCATCAGTGAGCAGGGGTCGTACACTGAAGCTTTCTTT.

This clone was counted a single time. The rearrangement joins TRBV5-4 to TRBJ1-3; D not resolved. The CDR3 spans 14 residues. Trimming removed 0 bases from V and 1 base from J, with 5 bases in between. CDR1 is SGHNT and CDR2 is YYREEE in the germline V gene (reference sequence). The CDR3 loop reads CASSLVGSGNTIYF. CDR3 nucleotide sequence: TGTGCCAGCAGCTTGGTAGGGTCTGGAAACACCATATATTTT. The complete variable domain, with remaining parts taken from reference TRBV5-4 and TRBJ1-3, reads ETGVTQSPTHLIKTRGQQVTLRCSSQSGHNTVSWYQQALGQGPQFIFQYYREEENGRGNFPPRFSGLQFPNYSSELNVNALELDDSALYLCASSLVGSGNTIYFGEGSWLTVV.

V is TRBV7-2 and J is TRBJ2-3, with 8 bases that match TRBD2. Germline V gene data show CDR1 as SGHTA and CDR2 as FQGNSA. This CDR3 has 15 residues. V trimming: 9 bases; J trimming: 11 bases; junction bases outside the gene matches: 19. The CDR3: CASPPRGSGIGGQYF. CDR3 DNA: TGTGCCAGTCCTCCCAGGGGTAGCGGGATCGGGGGGCAGTATTTT.

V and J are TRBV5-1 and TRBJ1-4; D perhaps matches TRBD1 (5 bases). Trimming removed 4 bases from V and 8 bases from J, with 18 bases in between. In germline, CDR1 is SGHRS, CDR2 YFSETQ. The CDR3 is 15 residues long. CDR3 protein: CASSRSDIGDEKLFF. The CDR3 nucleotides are TGCGCCAGCAGCCGATCGGACATTGGAGACGAAAAACTGTTTTTT.

In DNA, the CDR3 is TGTGCCAGTAGTATAGCGAGAGAGAACACTGAAGCTTTCTTT. This codes for CASSIARENTEAFF. The chain is built from TRBV19 and TRBJ1-1; D ambiguous. V shed 1 base and J shed 1 base, with 7 bases lying between them. CDR3 length equals 14 residues. The V gene's germline CDR1 is LNHDA and CDR2 SQIVND (reference sequence).

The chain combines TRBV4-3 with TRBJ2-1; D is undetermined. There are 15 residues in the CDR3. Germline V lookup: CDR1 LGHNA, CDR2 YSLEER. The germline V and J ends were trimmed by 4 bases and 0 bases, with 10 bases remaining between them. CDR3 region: CASSRDTSSYNEQFF. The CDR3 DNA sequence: TGCGCCAGCAGCCGCGACACGAGCTCCTACAATGAGCAGTTCTTC.

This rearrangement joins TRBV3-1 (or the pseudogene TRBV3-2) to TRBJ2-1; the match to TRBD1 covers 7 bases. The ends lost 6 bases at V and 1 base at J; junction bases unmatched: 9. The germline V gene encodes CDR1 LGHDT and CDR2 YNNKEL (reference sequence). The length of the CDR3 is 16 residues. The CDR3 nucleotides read TGTGCCAGCAGTCGGACAGGTGGAAGATCCTACAATGAGCAGTTCTTC. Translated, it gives CASSRTGGRSYNEQFF.

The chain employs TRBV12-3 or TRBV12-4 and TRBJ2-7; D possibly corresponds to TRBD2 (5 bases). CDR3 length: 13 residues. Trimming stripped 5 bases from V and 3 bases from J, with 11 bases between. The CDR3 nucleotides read TGTGCCAGCAGTACGGGGAGCAGCTACGAGCAGTACTTC. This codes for CASSTGSSYEQYF.

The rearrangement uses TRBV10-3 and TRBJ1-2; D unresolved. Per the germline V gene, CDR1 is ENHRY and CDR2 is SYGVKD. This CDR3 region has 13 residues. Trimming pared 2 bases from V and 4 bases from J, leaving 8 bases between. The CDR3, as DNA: TGTGCCATCAGTGAGGGTGGTGCCTATGGCTACACCTTC. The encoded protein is CAISEGGAYGYTF.

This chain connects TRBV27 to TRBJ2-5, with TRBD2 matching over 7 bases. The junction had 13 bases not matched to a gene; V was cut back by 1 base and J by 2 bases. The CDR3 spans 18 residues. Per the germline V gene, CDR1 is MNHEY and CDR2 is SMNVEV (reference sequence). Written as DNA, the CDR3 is TGTGCCAGCAGTTTATGGCCGAGTGGGGGGGGTAGACAAGAGACCCAGTACTTC. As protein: CASSLWPSGGGRQETQYF.

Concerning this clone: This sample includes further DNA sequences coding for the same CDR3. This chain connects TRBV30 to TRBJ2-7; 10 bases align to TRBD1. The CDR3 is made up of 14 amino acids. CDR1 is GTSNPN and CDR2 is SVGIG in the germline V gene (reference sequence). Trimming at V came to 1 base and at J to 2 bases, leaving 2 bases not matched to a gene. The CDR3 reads CAWSAGTGAYEQYF. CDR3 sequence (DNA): TGTGCCTGGAGTGCTGGGACAGGGGCCTACGAGCAGTACTTC. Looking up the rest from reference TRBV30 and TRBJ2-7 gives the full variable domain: SQTIHQWPATLVQPVGSPLSLECTVEGTSNPNLYWYRQAAGRGLQLLFYSVGIGQISSEVPQNLSASRPQDRQFILSSKKLLLSDSGFYLCAWSAGTGAYEQYFGPGTRLTVT.

The CDR3 loop is CASSRQGSSGPQHF. The CDR3 DNA is TGTGCCAGCAGTCGCCAGGGGTCTAGCGGGCCCCAGCATTTT. The chain has TRBV6-6 and TRBJ1-5; weak D call: TRBD1 (6 bases). This CDR3 is built from 14 residues. Trimming took off 5 bases at V and 9 bases at J, with 17 bases between the two ends. The germline CDR1 and CDR2 sequences are MNHNY and SVGAGI (reference sequence).

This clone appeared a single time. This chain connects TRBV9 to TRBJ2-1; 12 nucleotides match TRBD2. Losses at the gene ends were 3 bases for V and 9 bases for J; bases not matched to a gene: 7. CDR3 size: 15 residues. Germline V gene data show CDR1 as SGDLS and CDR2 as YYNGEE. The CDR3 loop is CASSATSGSSIEQFF. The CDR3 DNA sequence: TGTGCCAGCAGCGCGACTAGCGGGAGTTCGATTGAGCAGTTCTTC.

The CDR3 protein is CASRVPERGPTDTQYF. The CDR3 nucleotides are TGTGCCAGCAGGGTCCCGGAGCGGGGACCCACAGATACGCAGTATTTT. V usage is TRBV12-1 and J usage is TRBJ2-3; the DNA was not used to check the table's D call, TRBD2. TRBV12-1 corresponds to a pseudogene. This CDR3 is built from 16 residues.

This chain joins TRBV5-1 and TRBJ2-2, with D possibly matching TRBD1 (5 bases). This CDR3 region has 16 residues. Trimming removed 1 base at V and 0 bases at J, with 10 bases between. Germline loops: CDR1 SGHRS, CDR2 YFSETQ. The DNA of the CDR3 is TGCGCCAGCAGCTTGTTTCAGGGATCGAACACCGGGGAGCTGTTTTTT. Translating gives CASSLFQGSNTGELFF. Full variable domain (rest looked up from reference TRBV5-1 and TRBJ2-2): KAGVTQTPRYLIKTRGQQVTLSCSPISGHRSVSWYQQTPGQGLQFLFEYFSETQRNKGNFPGRFSGRQFSNSRSEMNVSTLELGDSALYLCASSLFQGSNTGELFFGEGSRLTVL.

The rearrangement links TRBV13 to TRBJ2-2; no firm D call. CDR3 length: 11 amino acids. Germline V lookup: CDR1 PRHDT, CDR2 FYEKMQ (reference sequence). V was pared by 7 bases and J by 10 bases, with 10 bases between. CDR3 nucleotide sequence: TGTGCCAGCAAAAGGGAAGTGGAGCTGTTTTTT. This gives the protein CASKREVELFF. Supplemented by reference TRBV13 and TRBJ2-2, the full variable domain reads AAGVIQSPRHLIKEKRETATLKCYPIPRHDTVYWYQQGPGQDPQFLISFYEKMQSDKGSIPDRFSAQQFSDYHSELNMSSLELGDSALYFCASKREVELFFGEGSRLTVL.

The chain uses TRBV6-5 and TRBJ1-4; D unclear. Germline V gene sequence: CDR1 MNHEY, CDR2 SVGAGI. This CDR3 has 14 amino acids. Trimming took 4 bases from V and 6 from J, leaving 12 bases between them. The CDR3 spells CASSWAAGDEKLFF. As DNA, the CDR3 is TGTGCCAGCAGTTGGGCGGCTGGGGATGAAAAACTGTTTTTT.

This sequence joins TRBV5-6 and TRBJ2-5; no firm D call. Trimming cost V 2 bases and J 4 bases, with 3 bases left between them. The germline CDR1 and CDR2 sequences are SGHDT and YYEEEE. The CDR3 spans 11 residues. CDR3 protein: CASSFGETQYF. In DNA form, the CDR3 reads TGTGCCAGCAGCTTCGGAGAGACCCAGTACTTC.

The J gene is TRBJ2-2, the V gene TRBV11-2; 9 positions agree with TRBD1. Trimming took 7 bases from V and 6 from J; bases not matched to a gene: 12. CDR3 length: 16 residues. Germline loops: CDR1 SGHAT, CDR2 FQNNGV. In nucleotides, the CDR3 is TGTGCCAGCACCGCGTTGTGGGACAGGGAGGCCGGGGAGCTGTTTTTT. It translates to CASTALWDREAGELFF.